The rows below give T cell receptor beta chains drawn from one sample of a study of read filtering for tumor transcriptome and immune sequencing. MiXCR, run by TCRdb on the reads, gives a single entry per CDR3 protein. This repertoire shows about 40,000 distinct CDR3 sequences, about an eighth found once; its top ten account for around 35%. The sequencing sample was made of a population of CD138-negative cells sorted from bone marrow. The source is a donor aged 40 or over with multiple myeloma. Both conserved end residues are part of each CDR3. Fields, in order: CDR3 DNA, CDR3 protein, V gene, CDR3 length, clone size, J gene, D gene. D genes are given only for firm matches. Clone size is shown for a subset of rows, as once, few, many or a class of expanded clone.

CDR3 DNA: TGTGCCGGCAGCTTAGAACAGGGTCACACCGGGGAGCTGTTTTTT
CDR3 protein: CAGSLEQGHTGELFF
V gene: TRBV7-3
CDR3 length: 15
clone size: .
J gene: TRBJ2-2
D gene: .

CDR3 DNA: TGCGCCAGCAGTGTAAGCAGGGGGAGCTCCTACGAGCAGTACTTC
CDR3 protein: CASSVSRGSSYEQYF
V gene: TRBV5-1
CDR3 length: 15
clone size: many
J gene: TRBJ2-7
D gene: TRBD1

CDR3 DNA: TGTGCCAGCAGCTTGCCAGGGGGAAGCTACGAGCAGTACTTC
CDR3 protein: CASSLPGGSYEQYF
V gene: TRBV5-4
CDR3 length: 14
clone size: many
J gene: TRBJ2-7
D gene: TRBD1

CDR3 DNA: TGCAGCGGGATGACAGGGGGCATCCCTGGCTACACCTTC
CDR3 protein: CSGMTGGIPGYTF
V gene: TRBV29-1
CDR3 length: 13
clone size: many
J gene: TRBJ1-2
D gene: TRBD1

CDR3 DNA: TGCAGTGCTATGGGGCAGGGGGTCTACAATGAGCAGTTCTTC
CDR3 protein: CSAMGQGVYNEQFF
V gene: TRBV20-1
CDR3 length: 14
clone size: many
J gene: TRBJ2-1
D gene: TRBD1

CDR3 DNA: TGCAGTTCGGCGGCTTATAGCACAGATACGCAGTATTTT
CDR3 protein: CSSAAYSTDTQYF
V gene: TRBV20-1
CDR3 length: 13
clone size: many
J gene: TRBJ2-3
D gene: .

CDR3 DNA: TGTGCCAGCAGTTCAGGGAAGGGAACCGGGGAGCTGTTTTTT
CDR3 protein: CASSSGKGTGELFF
V gene: TRBV6-5
CDR3 length: 14
clone size: many
J gene: TRBJ2-2
D gene: .

CDR3 DNA: TGTGCCAGCAGGGACATCGGCCTCGCCATTGAGCAGTTCTTC
CDR3 protein: CASRDIGLAIEQFF
V gene: TRBV5-5
CDR3 length: 14
clone size: many
J gene: TRBJ2-1
D gene: .

CDR3 DNA: TGTGCCAGCAGCCCCTTCTCCGGGGGGCTAGGAGAGCAGTTCTTC
CDR3 protein: CASSPFSGGLGEQFF
V gene: TRBV7-3
CDR3 length: 15
clone size: many
J gene: TRBJ2-1
D gene: .

CDR3 DNA: TGTGCCAGCCGCGGGGGGGGAGGCCCCACTGAAGCTTTCTTT
CDR3 protein: CASRGGGGPTEAFF
V gene: TRBV5-6
CDR3 length: 14
clone size: many
J gene: TRBJ1-1
D gene: .

CDR3 DNA: TGTGCCAGCGCTTCTCCTAGCGGGGGGGCTTATACGCAGTATTTT
CDR3 protein: CASASPSGGAYTQYF
V gene: TRBV3-1
CDR3 length: 15
clone size: many
J gene: TRBJ2-3
D gene: TRBD2

CDR3 DNA: TGTGCCAGCAGCGTTACTAGCGAATCGTACAATGAGCAGTTCTTC
CDR3 protein: CASSVTSESYNEQFF
V gene: TRBV9
CDR3 length: 15
clone size: many
J gene: TRBJ2-1
D gene: TRBD2

CDR3 DNA: TGCGCCAGCAGTGTCAAGGGGCCCGAGTTTCCAGATACGCAGTATTTT
CDR3 protein: CASSVKGPEFPDTQYF
V gene: TRBV10-1
CDR3 length: 16
clone size: many
J gene: TRBJ2-3
D gene: .

CDR3 DNA: TGCAGCGTTAAGATCCTCTACGAGCAGTACTTC
CDR3 protein: CSVKILYEQYF
V gene: TRBV29-1
CDR3 length: 11
clone size: many
J gene: TRBJ2-7
D gene: .

CDR3 DNA: TGTGCCAGCAGCTTATCAGGGGGCGCAGAAGATCAGCCCCAGCATTTT
CDR3 protein: CASSLSGGAEDQPQHF
V gene: TRBV7-2
CDR3 length: 16
clone size: many
J gene: TRBJ1-5
D gene: TRBD1

CDR3 DNA: TGTGCCAGCAGCCCTTCCGGGACACCGAACACTGAAGCTTTCTTT
CDR3 protein: CASSPSGTPNTEAFF
V gene: TRBV6-5
CDR3 length: 15
clone size: many
J gene: TRBJ1-1
D gene: .

CDR3 DNA: TGTGCCAGCAGTCCCCAGGGTCAAGGCGAGCAGTACTTC
CDR3 protein: CASSPQGQGEQYF
V gene: TRBV6-2/TRBV6-3
CDR3 length: 13
clone size: many
J gene: TRBJ2-7
D gene: .

CDR3 DNA: TGTGCCAGCAGCTCTCTAATTAACACCGGGGAGCTGTTTTTT
CDR3 protein: CASSSLINTGELFF
V gene: TRBV7-8
CDR3 length: 14
clone size: many
J gene: TRBJ2-2
D gene: .

CDR3 DNA: TGTGCCAGCAGTTTGTACCCCGCTGAGACAGGACTACCCGAGCAGTACTTC
CDR3 protein: CASSLYPAETGLPEQYF
V gene: TRBV28
CDR3 length: 17
clone size: many
J gene: TRBJ2-7
D gene: .

CDR3 DNA: TGTGCCAGCAGTGCTCAAGAAAGTACGCAGTATTTT
CDR3 protein: CASSAQESTQYF
V gene: TRBV2
CDR3 length: 12
clone size: many
J gene: TRBJ2-3
D gene: .

CDR3 DNA: TGTGCCAGCAGCTTGCAGAGGACCCCCGGAGATACGCAGTATTTT
CDR3 protein: CASSLQRTPGDTQYF
V gene: TRBV7-2
CDR3 length: 15
clone size: many
J gene: TRBJ2-3
D gene: .

CDR3 DNA: TGTGCCAGCAGCTTAGACGGGACAAAAGAGACCCAGTACTTC
CDR3 protein: CASSLDGTKETQYF
V gene: TRBV7-2
CDR3 length: 14
clone size: .
J gene: TRBJ2-5
D gene: .

CDR3 DNA: TGCAGTTTCTCTAAAGCGGCAGGTTCCTACGAGCAGTACTTC
CDR3 protein: CSFSKAAGSYEQYF
V gene: TRBV20-1
CDR3 length: 14
clone size: many
J gene: TRBJ2-7
D gene: .

CDR3 DNA: TGTGCCAGCAGTTTAGTTTCTCCGACCTACGAGCAGTACTTC
CDR3 protein: CASSLVSPTYEQYF
V gene: TRBV28
CDR3 length: 14
clone size: many
J gene: TRBJ2-7
D gene: .

CDR3 DNA: TGTGCCAGTAGTATAGTGGTGGGGTTGGCCACTGAAGCTTTCTTT
CDR3 protein: CASSIVVGLATEAFF
V gene: TRBV19
CDR3 length: 15
clone size: many
J gene: TRBJ1-1
D gene: .